One and the same sample provided the 8 T cell receptor beta chains below, sequenced in a study of beta chain features in type 1 diabetes. Of the isolated RNA, all was reverse transcribed, and so the sequenced material was expressed TCRB transcripts. The protocol was immunoSEQ multiplex PCR, while the TCRdb copy is restricted to in-frame clones and leaves out a portion. The table lists 240,000 or so clones, around 65% of them singletons. Sequenced: naive CD4+ T cells from blood. The source is a man aged 25 to 40 in good health.

V gene TRBV29-1 combines with J gene TRBJ1-2, with D hard to call. CDR3 length: 9 residues. Trimming left V 6 bases short and J 6 bases short, with 5 bases between. Germline assignment: CDR1 SQVTM and CDR2 ANQGSEA. As DNA, the CDR3 is TGCAGCGTATCGGATGGCTACACCTTC. Translating it yields CSVSDGYTF.

This chain links TRBV9 with TRBJ2-5; 8 nucleotides line up with TRBD1. V shed 3 bases and J 5 bases; nucleotides not matched to a gene: 3. Germline V lookup: CDR1 SGDLS, CDR2 YYNGEE. The CDR3 runs 13 residues. This chain's CDR3 is CASSGTGRETQYF. The CDR3 bases are TGTGCCAGCAGCGGGACAGGGAGGGAGACCCAGTACTTC.

The rearrangement links TRBV2 to TRBJ2-7, with 9 bases matching TRBD1. The V segment lost 7 bases and the J segment 6 bases; nucleotides outside the gene matches: 4. CDR1 and CDR2 from the germline V gene are SNHLY and FYNNEI. This CDR3 spans 12 amino acids. In DNA form, the CDR3 reads TGTGCCAGCACGGGACAGGGAAGCGAGCAGTACTTC. It codes for CASTGQGSEQYF.

In its sample, this clone was seen once. The rearrangement joins TRBV27 to TRBJ2-1, with D maybe TRBD1 (5 bases). The CDR3 extends over 13 amino acids. V lost 5 bases and J lost 8, with 13 bases in between. Germline loops: CDR1 MNHEY, CDR2 SMNVEV (reference sequence). The CDR3 DNA reads TGTGCCAGCAGTCCCCAAGGACATTATGAGCAGTTCTTC. Its translation: CASSPQGHYEQFF.

The chain links TRBV30 to TRBJ1-1; the D is unclear. Per germline, CDR1 GTSNPN and CDR2 SVGIG (reference sequence). This CDR3 is built from 12 residues. Trimming cost V 0 bases and J 8 bases, with 10 bases left between them. The CDR3 DNA reads TGTGCCTGGAGTGTTGCCCGGGGAGAAGCTTTCTTT. As protein: CAWSVARGEAFF. The full variable domain, completed using reference TRBV30 and TRBJ1-1, is SQTIHQWPATLVQPVGSPLSLECTVEGTSNPNLYWYRQAAGRGLQLLFYSVGIGQISSEVPQNLSASRPQDRQFILSSKKLLLSDSGFYLCAWSVARGEAFFGQGTRLTVV.

This clone appeared once. The J gene is TRBJ2-3, the V gene TRBV30; 9 bases fit TRBD2. The V gene's germline CDR1 is GTSNPN and CDR2 SVGIG (reference sequence). V lost 3 bases to trimming and J lost 3 bases; unmatched junction nucleotides: 7. This CDR3 region has 15 residues. The CDR3 DNA sequence: TGTGCCTGGAGCCTACTAGCGGGTATTACAGATACGCAGTATTTT. Protein product: CAWSLLAGITDTQYF.

This chain joins TRBV6-5 and TRBJ1-1; TRBD1 matches at 7 bases. The CDR3 runs to 15 residues. The germline V gene encodes CDR1 MNHEY and CDR2 SVGAGI. After removal of 5 bases from V and 1 base from J, the junction contained 7 bases not matched to a gene. The CDR3 DNA sequence: TGTGCCAGCAGTGTAACCGGGACAGCGAACACTGAAGCTTTCTTT. Amino acid sequence: CASSVTGTANTEAFF.

This clone was recorded a few times. The genes are TRBV10-3 and TRBJ1-6; weak D call: TRBD1 (6 bases). V dropped 6 bases and J dropped 8 bases, with 14 bases sitting between them. The CDR3 sequence is 14 residues long. Germline CDR1 and CDR2: ENHRY and SYGVKD. The CDR3 loop reads CAISPGHGDSPLHF. The CDR3 nucleotides are TGTGCCATCAGCCCGGGACATGGGGATTCACCCCTCCACTTT.